One sample yielded the 21 T cell receptor beta chains listed below, sequenced in a study of cytomegalovirus exposure and HLA in healthy donors. The PCR used 60 Vbeta and 13 Jbeta primers. Measured with immunoSEQ multiplex PCR; TCRdb has only the in-frame clones, and not every one. The repertoire includes 200,000 or so clones, 70% to 85% of them detected once, and about 1.7% sits in the top ten. The specimen was PBMCs. These receptors all stem from a man aged 50 to 59 in good health and CMV-seronegative.

This sequence joins TRBV5-4 and TRBJ2-7, with 11 bases lining up with TRBD1. V lost 4 bases, J lost 3 bases, and 6 bases stayed unmatched. The CDR3 is made up of 15 amino acids. Germline V CDR1 and CDR2: SGHNT, YYREEE (reference sequence). The CDR3 spells CASSAGTGGIYEQYF. CDR3 bases: TGTGCCAGCAGCGCCGGGACAGGGGGTATCTACGAGCAGTACTTC. Full variable domain (missing parts from reference TRBV5-4 and TRBJ2-7): ETGVTQSPTHLIKTRGQQVTLRCSSQSGHNTVSWYQQALGQGPQFIFQYYREEENGRGNFPPRFSGLQFPNYSSELNVNALELDDSALYLCASSAGTGGIYEQYFGPGTRLTVT.

This clone was seen only once. The chain carries TRBV5-1 and TRBJ2-1; D possibly corresponds to TRBD2 (5 bases). Germline V gene sequence: CDR1 SGHRS, CDR2 YFSETQ. This CDR3 has 16 residues. V shed 3 bases and J shed 0 bases, with 13 bases lying between them. CDR3: CASSSGVSNSYNEQFF. DNA for the CDR3: TGCGCCAGCAGCTCCGGGGTTTCGAACTCCTACAATGAGCAGTTCTTC.

V and J are TRBV6-1 and TRBJ2-7; tentative D call: TRBD2 (5 bases). The CDR3 runs 14 residues. V was clipped by 4 bases and J by 2 bases, with 12 bases between them. CDR1 and CDR2 (germline): MNHNS, SASEGT. CDR3 sequence (DNA): TGTGCCAGCAGTGCTTCGGCGGGTACCTACGAGCAGTACTTC. This gives the protein CASSASAGTYEQYF.

The chain links TRBV10-3 to TRBJ1-1, with D perhaps matching TRBD1 (6 bases). Trimming pared 10 bases from V and 6 bases from J, leaving 18 bases between. This CDR3 is built from 13 residues. Germline CDR1 reads ENHRY; CDR2 reads SYGVKD. The DNA of the CDR3 is TGTGCCACCGGGAGGGCCCAGGGGTCTGAAGCTTTCTTT. Its translation is CATGRAQGSEAFF.

This chain connects TRBV4-1 to TRBJ2-5; 7 bases align to TRBD2. The CDR3 has 15 residues. Per germline, CDR1 MGHRA and CDR2 YSYEKL. Trimming at V came to 4 bases and at J to 5 bases, leaving 10 bases not matched to a gene. CDR3 sequence (DNA): TGCGCCAGCAGCCCCTCGCGGGAGAAGGGGGAGACCCAGTACTTC. It yields the protein CASSPSREKGETQYF.

This clone was detected only a few times. The chain employs TRBV30 and TRBJ1-1; D not certain. Germline CDR1 is GTSNPN and CDR2 is SVGIG (reference sequence). V lost 0 bases and J lost 6, with 5 bases in between. This CDR3 is 11 amino acids long. The chain's CDR3 is CAWSVRAEAFF. The CDR3 DNA follows: TGTGCCTGGAGTGTACGCGCTGAAGCTTTCTTT.

The chain joins TRBV27 to TRBJ1-5; 7 bases fit TRBD1. The germline V gene has CDR1 MNHEY and CDR2 SMNVEV (reference sequence). The CDR3 contains 14 residues. Trimming took 2 bases from V and 6 from J; bases not matched to a gene: 4. CDR3 protein: CASSLGRGAQPQHF. CDR3 in DNA: TGTGCCAGCAGTTTAGGCAGGGGGGCTCAGCCCCAGCATTTT.

The chain uses TRBV7-6 and TRBJ2-2, with a weak D call TRBD2 (6 bases). Per germline, CDR1 SGHVS and CDR2 FNYEAQ. The CDR3 extends over 16 amino acids. With 1 base removed from V and 1 base from J, the gap between germline ends came to 10 bases. The CDR3 DNA is TGTGCCAGCAGCTTAGATTTCGGGGGGAACACCGGGGAGCTGTTTTTT. Amino acids: CASSLDFGGNTGELFF.

The rearrangement joins TRBV7-9 to TRBJ2-1; possibly TRBD2 for D (6 bases). Trimming took off 5 bases at V and 2 bases at J, with 16 bases between the two ends. This CDR3 has 16 amino acids. The germline V gene has CDR1 SEHNR and CDR2 FQNEAQ (reference sequence). For the CDR3, the DNA is TGTGCCAGCAGCCCCTGGAGGGCGGGGCCCTACAATGAGCAGTTCTTC. Amino acid sequence: CASSPWRAGPYNEQFF.

In this sample, this clone turned up a few times. The chain links TRBV6-6 to TRBJ2-5; 10 nucleotides line up with TRBD2. This CDR3 contains 16 residues. Germline trimming cut 2 bases from V and 6 bases from J; bases unmatched to any gene: 9. CDR1 and CDR2 (germline): MNHNY, SVGAGI (reference sequence). The CDR3 here is CASSYEAGGPRKTQYF. CDR3 coding DNA: TGTGCCAGCAGTTACGAAGCGGGAGGGCCGCGTAAGACCCAGTACTTC.

The rearrangement links TRBV6-1 to TRBJ2-3, with 7 bases matching TRBD1. The CDR3 contains 16 residues. V lost 4 bases and J lost 8; bases outside the gene matches: 15. CDR1 MNHNS and CDR2 SASEGT come from the germline V gene. CDR3 DNA sequence: TGTGCCAGCAGTGGTCGAGGCCTCGCCGCAGGGGGTACGCAGTATTTT. Residues: CASSGRGLAAGGTQYF.

V is TRBV7-8 and J is TRBJ1-1, with D possibly matching TRBD1 (6 bases). From germline, CDR1 is SGHVS and CDR2 FQNEAQ. With 5 bases removed from V and 1 base from J, the gap between germline ends came to 14 bases. The CDR3 length is 15 residues. The CDR3 loop is CASSRGGHPNTEAFF. The CDR3 DNA follows: TGTGCCAGCAGCAGGGGGGGACACCCGAACACTGAAGCTTTCTTT.

This rearrangement joins TRBV27 to TRBJ2-1; 12 nucleotides agree with TRBD2. Germline V gene lookup returns CDR1 MNHEY and CDR2 SMNVEV (reference sequence). This CDR3 is built from 17 residues. The J segment lost 7 bases and the V segment lost 1 base, leaving 8 bases of the junction unmatched. CDR3 coding DNA: TGTGCCAGCAGTTTATGGGCTAGCGGGAGGGAAATGAATGAGCAGTTCTTC. Translation: CASSLWASGREMNEQFF.

The rearrangement links TRBV2 to TRBJ2-7, with a possible D match to TRBD2 (5 bases). The germline V and J ends were trimmed by 6 bases and 2 bases, with 14 bases remaining between them. There are 14 residues in the CDR3. Germline V gene data show CDR1 as SNHLY and CDR2 as FYNNEI. DNA for the CDR3: TGTGCCAGCAGCGCCGCGGTGGGAGCCTACGAGCAGTACTTC. Its translation: CASSAAVGAYEQYF.

This clone has only one observation. The chain couples TRBV2 to TRBJ1-4; a possible D gene is TRBD1 (6 bases). Looked up from germline, CDR1 is SNHLY and CDR2 is FYNNEI. The ends were cut back, 5 bases at V and 1 base at J, with 8 bases in the middle. The CDR3 is made up of 14 amino acids. This CDR3 is CASSSQGTNEKLFF. The CDR3 nucleotides are TGTGCCAGCAGTTCACAGGGAACTAATGAAAAACTGTTTTTT. The variable domain in full, with the rest retrieved from reference TRBV2 and TRBJ1-4, is EPEVTQTPSHQVTQMGQEVILRCVPISNHLYFYWYRQILGQKVEFLVSFYNNEISEKSEIFDDQFSVERPDGSNFTLKIRSTKLEDSAMYFCASSSQGTNEKLFFGSGTQLSVL.

The chain is built from TRBV27 and TRBJ2-7; weak D call: TRBD2 (6 bases). The length of the CDR3 is 14 residues. V was trimmed by 5 bases and J by 4 bases, leaving 15 bases between them. From germline, CDR1 is MNHEY and CDR2 SMNVEV (reference sequence). The CDR3 nucleotides read TGTGCCAGCAGTCGGCGCGGGACGTCTTACGAGCAGTACTTC. Residues: CASSRRGTSYEQYF.

This clone was seen only once. The chain combines TRBV19 with TRBJ1-5; no definite D call. Trimming took 3 bases from V and 4 from J, leaving 10 bases between them. Germline V lookup: CDR1 LNHDA, CDR2 SQIVND (reference sequence). CDR3 length equals 14 residues. As DNA, the CDR3 is TGTGCCAGTAGTATCTCTGGCAATAATCAGCCCCAGCATTTT. Its protein product is CASSISGNNQPQHF.

The chain joins TRBV2 to TRBJ2-7; D remains unclear. Germline V gives CDR1 SNHLY, CDR2 FYNNEI. Trimming cost V 6 bases and J 6 bases, with 9 bases left between them. This CDR3 has 11 amino acids. The CDR3 region is CASRTEIEQYF. DNA for the CDR3: TGTGCCAGCAGGACGGAGATCGAGCAGTACTTC.

V usage is TRBV15 and J usage is TRBJ1-2; no firm D call. This CDR3 is 14 amino acids long. V dropped 0 bases and J dropped 4 bases, with 9 bases sitting between them. Germline lookup yields CDR1 LNHNV and CDR2 YYDKDF (reference sequence). The chain's CDR3 is CATSRDITSYGYTF. CDR3 nucleotides: TGTGCCACCAGCAGAGATATAACTTCCTATGGCTACACCTTC.

The genes are TRBV10-3 and TRBJ2-2; TRBD2 agrees at 9 bases. V lost 7 bases, J lost 4 bases, and 10 bases stayed unmatched. The CDR3 extends over 16 amino acids. Germline V lookup: CDR1 ENHRY, CDR2 SYGVKD. CDR3 sequence: CAITVSGSLGTGELFF. The CDR3 DNA is TGTGCCATCACTGTTAGCGGGAGTTTGGGCACCGGGGAGCTGTTTTTT.

The V and J genes are TRBV28 and TRBJ1-5; 11 bases are shared with TRBD1. This CDR3 contains 15 residues. Trimming cost V 5 bases and J 6 bases; bases outside gene matches: 6. Germline CDR1 and CDR2: MDHEN and SYDVKM. CDR3 DNA: TGTGCCAGCAGTATTCCGGACAGGGGGCGTCAGCCCCAGCATTTT. It yields the protein CASSIPDRGRQPQHF.